The 22 T cell receptor beta chains below were found in one sample sequenced in a study of T cell changes during pregnancy in multiple sclerosis. The table came from immunoSEQ multiplex PCR; TCRdb's copy has only in-frame clones and leaves some out. The sample records about 70,000 clones, about nine tenths being singletons. The sample consisted of CD4+ T cells from peripheral blood mononuclear cells, taken after pregnancy. The receptors derive from a female donor with multiple sclerosis, enrolled in a pregnancy study.

This clone showed up just once. This chain connects TRBV7-3 to TRBJ2-5; 7 bases align to TRBD2. CDR3 length: 15 residues. Unmatched junction bases numbered 3, after V lost 1 base and J lost 1 base. Germline CDR1 SGHTA, CDR2 FQGTGA. CDR3 in DNA: TGTGCCAGCAGCTTAAATGGGGGGGTCCAAGAGACCCAGTACTTC. Translated: CASSLNGGVQETQYF. The whole variable domain, filled in from reference TRBV7-3 and TRBJ2-5, reads GAGVSQTPSNKVTEKGKYVELRCDPISGHTALYWYRQSLGQGPEFLIYFQGTGAADDSGLPNDRFFAVRPEGSVSTLKIQRTERGDSAVYLCASSLNGGVQETQYFGPGTRLLVL.

The rearrangement links TRBV19 to TRBJ1-2, with 9 bases identical to TRBD1. The V segment lost 9 bases and the J segment 2 bases; nucleotides outside the gene matches: 7. Germline V lookup: CDR1 LNHDA, CDR2 SQIVND (reference sequence). The CDR3 covers 14 residues. CDR3 DNA: TGTGCCAGCTATGGGACAGGGCTGAACTATGGCTACACCTTC. This sequence encodes CASYGTGLNYGYTF.

Comments on this clone: The same CDR3 can be traced to other DNA sequences in this sample. The chain has TRBV6-1 and TRBJ1-2; TRBD1 is a possible D gene (6 bases). The CDR3 has 14 residues. Germline loops: CDR1 MNHNS, CDR2 SASEGT. Deletions cut 4 bases from V and 2 bases from J, with 11 bases between. The CDR3 DNA reads as TGTGCCAGCAGTGCGGGACACTCCAACTATGGCTACACCTTC. Its translation: CASSAGHSNYGYTF.

V and J are TRBV7-2 and TRBJ2-2; 7 bases agree with TRBD2. CDR3 length: 15 residues. The germline gives CDR1 SGHTA, CDR2 FQGNSA. J gave up 7 bases and V 5 bases, and 10 bases lay outside the gene matches. In nucleotides, the CDR3 is TGTGCCAGCAGCCCTAACGGCGGGGGAAGCGGGGAGCTGTTTTTT. Its translation: CASSPNGGGSGELFF. Looking up the rest from reference TRBV7-2 and TRBJ2-2 gives the full variable domain: GAGVSQSPSNKVTEKGKDVELRCDPISGHTALYWYRQSLGQGLEFLIYFQGNSAPDKSGLPSDRFSAERTGGSVSTLTIQRTQQEDSAVYLCASSPNGGGSGELFFGEGSRLTVL.

The rearrangement joins TRBV5-4 to TRBJ2-1; 9 nucleotides align to TRBD2. From germline, CDR1 is SGHNT and CDR2 YYREEE (reference sequence). V gave up 1 base and J gave up 0 bases; unmatched junction bases: 5. The CDR3 covers 17 residues. CDR3 region: CASSLLRGGSSYNEQFF. Here the CDR3 DNA reads TGTGCCAGCAGCTTGCTGCGGGGGGGGAGCTCCTACAATGAGCAGTTCTTC.

This clone was seen just once. The chain uses TRBV19 and TRBJ1-3; a possible D gene is TRBD1 (6 bases). CDR3 size: 14 residues. Looked up from germline, CDR1 is LNHDA and CDR2 is SQIVND (reference sequence). The ends were cut back, 8 bases at V and 2 bases at J, with 13 bases in the middle. This chain's CDR3 is CASQTGYPGNTIYF. The DNA for the CDR3 is TGTGCCAGTCAAACAGGGTACCCTGGAAACACCATATATTTT.

The gene calls are TRBV7-9 and TRBJ1-3; 9 bases agree with TRBD1. Germline CDR1 reads SEHNR; CDR2 reads FQNEAQ (reference sequence). This CDR3 has 17 residues. V dropped 2 bases and J dropped 3; count of bases not matched to a gene: 8. The CDR3 region is CASSLSTGQGFGNTIYF. The CDR3 region has the DNA TGTGCCAGCAGCTTATCCACGGGACAGGGTTTTGGAAACACCATATATTTT. Together with reference TRBV7-9 and TRBJ1-3, the CDR3 gives the full variable domain: DTGVSQNPRHKITKRGQNVTFRCDPISEHNRLYWYRQTLGQGPEFLTYFQNEAQLEKSRLLSDRFSAERPKGSFSTLEIQRTEQGDSAMYLCASSLSTGQGFGNTIYFGEGSWLTVV.

This rearrangement joins TRBV4-1 to TRBJ2-3; possible D gene TRBD1, 6 bases. The CDR3 extends over 16 amino acids. Per the germline V gene, CDR1 is MGHRA and CDR2 is YSYEKL. V dropped 4 bases and J dropped 0 bases, with 14 bases sitting between them. CDR3 sequence: CASSLRTATSTDTQYF. For the CDR3, the DNA is TGCGCCAGCAGCCTTAGGACAGCTACTAGCACAGATACGCAGTATTTT.

The chain recombines TRBV6-5 with TRBJ2-7, with D perhaps TRBD1 (6 bases). Germline CDR1 reads MNHEY; CDR2 reads SVGAGI. V dropped 10 bases and J dropped 2 bases, with 9 bases sitting between them. The CDR3 has 11 amino acids. CDR3 nucleotide sequence: TGTGCCACCGGGACAACCTACGAGCAGTACTTC. Its protein product is CATGTTYEQYF.

The chain recombines TRBV7-2 with TRBJ1-4; D is uncertain. Germline lookup yields CDR1 SGHTA and CDR2 FQGNSA. Trimming removed 2 bases at V and 0 bases at J, with 4 bases between. This CDR3 region has 14 residues. The CDR3 sequence: CASSLLATNEKLFF. The CDR3 DNA reads as TGTGCCAGCAGCTTACTTGCAACTAATGAAAAACTGTTTTTT.

The genes are TRBV9 and TRBJ1-2, with D possibly matching TRBD1 (6 bases). Germline CDR1 and CDR2: SGDLS and YYNGEE. The CDR3 extends over 14 amino acids. Trimming removed 3 bases at V and 2 bases at J, with 11 bases between. As DNA, the CDR3 is TGTGCCAGCAGCGCAGACAGGCCCAACTATGGCTACACCTTC. This sequence encodes CASSADRPNYGYTF.

The chain combines TRBV5-1 with TRBJ1-1, with 9 bases that match TRBD1. V was clipped by 0 bases and J by 1 base; unmatched bases: 1. Looked up from germline, CDR1 is SGHRS and CDR2 is YFSETQ. The CDR3 sequence is 15 residues long. The CDR3 coding sequence is TGCGCCAGCAGCTTGGTGGACAGGGGGAACACTGAAGCTTTCTTT. The encoded protein is CASSLVDRGNTEAFF.

V is TRBV27 and J is TRBJ1-1, with D possibly matching TRBD1 (5 bases). Per the germline V gene, CDR1 is MNHEY and CDR2 is SMNVEV (reference sequence). CDR3 size: 17 residues. V was pared by 3 bases and J by 3 bases, with 20 bases between. CDR3 nucleotide sequence: TGTGCCAGCAGTTTCGTAGGGGCGCGACAACGCGACACTGAAGCTTTCTTT. Translated, it gives CASSFVGARQRDTEAFF.

This rearrangement joins TRBV19 to TRBJ2-1; the D gene is possibly TRBD1 (6 bases). CDR3 size: 15 residues. V gave up 1 base and J gave up 0 bases, with 7 bases separating them. CDR1 LNHDA and CDR2 SQIVND come from the germline V gene (reference sequence). As DNA, the CDR3 is TGTGCCAGTAGTATAGTGACAGGCTCCTACAATGAGCAGTTCTTC. It translates to CASSIVTGSYNEQFF.

The V and J genes are TRBV5-6 and TRBJ1-3; no clear D gene. V dropped 3 bases and J dropped 4 bases, with 17 bases sitting between them. Germline V CDR1 and CDR2: SGHDT, YYEEEE. This CDR3 is 16 amino acids long. The CDR3 nucleotides read TGTGCCAGCAGCTATACTCCAGGTCGCCGGGGAAACACCATATATTTT. Amino acid sequence: CASSYTPGRRGNTIYF.

The rearrangement uses TRBV4-1 and TRBJ2-4; TRBD2 agrees at 12 bases. This CDR3 has 16 residues. From germline, CDR1 is MGHRA and CDR2 YSYEKL. V lost 0 bases and J lost 8; bases outside the gene matches: 5. DNA of the CDR3: TGCGCCAGCAGCCAAGAAGCGACTAGCGGGAGTGACATTCAGTACTTC. Translation gives CASSQEATSGSDIQYF.

This clone appeared a single time. This sequence joins TRBV19 and TRBJ1-2, with TRBD1 matching over 10 bases. This CDR3 spans 17 amino acids. The ends lost 1 base at V and 4 bases at J; junction bases unmatched: 9. CDR1 and CDR2 (germline): LNHDA, SQIVND (reference sequence). The CDR3 sequence: CASSIGWDRGSGYGYTF. In DNA form, the CDR3 reads TGTGCCAGTAGTATAGGCTGGGACAGGGGATCTGGCTATGGCTACACCTTC.

The rearrangement links TRBV6-6 to TRBJ1-5; 9 bases fit TRBD1. Losses at the gene ends were 5 bases for V and 7 bases for J; bases not matched to a gene: 6. The CDR3 spans 14 residues. Germline V CDR1 and CDR2: MNHNY, SVGAGI (reference sequence). The CDR3 nucleotides read TGTGCCAGCAGTACAGGGGACAGGGACCAGCCCCAGCATTTT. Residues: CASSTGDRDQPQHF.

This clone has just one count. The chain has TRBV18 and TRBJ1-1; D is unclear. Germline V lookup: CDR1 KGHSH, CDR2 LQKENI. Trimming pared 4 bases from V and 0 bases from J, leaving 6 bases between. The CDR3 totals 13 residues. CDR3 coding DNA: TGTGCCAGCTCACTACAACTGAACACTGAAGCTTTCTTT. Protein sequence: CASSLQLNTEAFF.

The chain joins TRBV6-1 to TRBJ1-1, with 8 positions matching TRBD1. The V and J ends lost 6 bases and 1 base, in that order; junction bases with no gene match: 4. This CDR3 has 14 residues. The germline gives CDR1 MNHNS, CDR2 SASEGT. CDR3 coding DNA: TGTGCCAGCAGGCCGGGACAGGAGAACACTGAAGCTTTCTTT. Its translation is CASRPGQENTEAFF.

The chain employs TRBV7-3 and TRBJ2-2, with 10 bases that match TRBD2. Trimming took 0 bases from V and 1 from J; bases not matched to a gene: 11. This CDR3 contains 20 residues. Per germline, CDR1 SGHTA and CDR2 FQGTGA. This CDR3 reads CASSLTFRGSGGRNTGELFF. DNA for the CDR3: TGTGCCAGCAGCTTAACTTTTCGCGGTAGCGGGGGGAGGAACACCGGGGAGCTGTTTTTT.

The chain has TRBV14 and TRBJ1-1; no clear D gene. The CDR3 totals 13 residues. CDR1 is SGHDN, CDR2 FVKESK, per germline. The V and J ends lost 5 bases and 4 bases respectively, with 11 bases between them. The CDR3 region is CASSSGRVTEAFF. CDR3 nucleotides: TGTGCCAGCAGCTCCGGGCGGGTCACTGAAGCTTTCTTT.